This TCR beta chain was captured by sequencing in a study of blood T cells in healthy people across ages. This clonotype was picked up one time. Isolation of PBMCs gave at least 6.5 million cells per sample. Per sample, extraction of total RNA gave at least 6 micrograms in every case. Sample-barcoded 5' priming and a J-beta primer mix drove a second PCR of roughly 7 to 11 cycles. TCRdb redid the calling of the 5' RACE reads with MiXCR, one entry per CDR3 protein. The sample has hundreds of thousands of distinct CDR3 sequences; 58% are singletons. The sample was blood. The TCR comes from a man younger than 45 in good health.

The CDR3 loop is CSAPQGSQPQHF. The DNA of the CDR3 is TGCAGTGCTCCCCAGGGTAGTCAGCCCCAGCATTTT. The chain has TRBV20-1 and TRBJ1-5; possible D gene TRBD1, 5 bases. Germline lookup yields CDR1 DFQATT and CDR2 SNEGSKA (reference sequence). Trimming stripped 5 bases from V and 6 bases from J, with 11 bases between. CDR3 length equals 12 residues.